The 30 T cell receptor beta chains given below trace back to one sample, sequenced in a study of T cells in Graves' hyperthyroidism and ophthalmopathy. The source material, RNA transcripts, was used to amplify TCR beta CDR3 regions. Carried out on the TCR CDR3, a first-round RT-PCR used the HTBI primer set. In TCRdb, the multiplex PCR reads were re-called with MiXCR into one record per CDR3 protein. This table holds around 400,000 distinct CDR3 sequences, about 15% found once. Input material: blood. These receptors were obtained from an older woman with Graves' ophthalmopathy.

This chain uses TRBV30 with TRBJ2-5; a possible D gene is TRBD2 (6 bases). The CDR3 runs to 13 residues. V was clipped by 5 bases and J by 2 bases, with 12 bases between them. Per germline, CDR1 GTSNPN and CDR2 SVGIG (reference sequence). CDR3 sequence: CAWGVGGQETQYF. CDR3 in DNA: TGTGCCTGGGGGGTCGGGGGACAAGAGACCCAGTACTTC.

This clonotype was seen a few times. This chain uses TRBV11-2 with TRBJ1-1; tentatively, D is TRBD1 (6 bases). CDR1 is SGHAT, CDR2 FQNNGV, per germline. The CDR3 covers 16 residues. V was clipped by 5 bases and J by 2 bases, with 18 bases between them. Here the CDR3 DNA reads TGTGCCAGCAGCGGTCGGACCGGGACATCTAACACTGAAGCTTTCTTT. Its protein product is CASSGRTGTSNTEAFF. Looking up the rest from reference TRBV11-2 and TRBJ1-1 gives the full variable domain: EAGVAQSPRYKIIEKRQSVAFWCNPISGHATLYWYQQILGQGPKLLIQFQNNGVVDDSQLPKDRFSAERLKGVDSTLKIQPAKLEDSAVYLCASSGRTGTSNTEAFFGQGTRLTVV.

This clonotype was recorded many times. CDR3 DNA sequence: TGCAGTGCTAGAGATGGGATCGGGACAGGGCTTTCACCCCTCCACTTT. Its protein is CSARDGIGTGLSPLHF. The chain joins TRBV20-1 to TRBJ1-6; 9 bases are a match to TRBD1. V shed 0 bases and J 9 bases; nucleotides not matched to a gene: 9. CDR3 length: 16 residues. The germline V gene encodes CDR1 DFQATT and CDR2 SNEGSKA (reference sequence).

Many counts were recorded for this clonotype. CDR3 DNA sequence: TGTGCCAGCAGCTTAGCCCCTAGCGGGAGTGGCGGGGAGCTGTTTTTT. Amino acid sequence: CASSLAPSGSGGELFF. The chain carries TRBV11-2 and TRBJ2-2; 10 positions match TRBD2. V was pared by 1 base and J by 7 bases, with 6 bases of the junction left unmatched. Germline V gene lookup returns CDR1 SGHAT and CDR2 FQNNGV. The CDR3 loop spans 16 amino acids.

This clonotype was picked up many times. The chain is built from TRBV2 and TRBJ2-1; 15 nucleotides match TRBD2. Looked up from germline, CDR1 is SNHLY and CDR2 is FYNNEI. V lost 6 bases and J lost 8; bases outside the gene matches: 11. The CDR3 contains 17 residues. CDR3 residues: CASRSGTSGRPWDEQFF. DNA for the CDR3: TGTGCCAGCAGATCCGGGACTAGCGGGAGGCCTTGGGATGAGCAGTTCTTC.

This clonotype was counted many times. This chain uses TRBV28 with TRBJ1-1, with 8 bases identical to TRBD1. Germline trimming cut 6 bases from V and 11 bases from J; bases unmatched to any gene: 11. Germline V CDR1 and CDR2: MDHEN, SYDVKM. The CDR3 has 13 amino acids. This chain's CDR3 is CASSDRGGLRAFF. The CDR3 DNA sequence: TGTGCCAGCAGCGACAGGGGCGGATTGCGGGCTTTCTTT. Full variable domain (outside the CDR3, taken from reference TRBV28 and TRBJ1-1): DVKVTQSSRYLVKRTGEKVFLECVQDMDHENMFWYRQDPGLGLRLIYFSYDVKMKEKGDIPEGYSVSREKKERFSLILESASTNQTSMYLCASSDRGGLRAFFGQGTRLTVV.

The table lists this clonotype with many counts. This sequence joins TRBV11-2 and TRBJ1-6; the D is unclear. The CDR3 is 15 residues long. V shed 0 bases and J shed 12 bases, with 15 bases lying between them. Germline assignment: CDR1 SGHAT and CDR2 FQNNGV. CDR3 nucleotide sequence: TGTGCCAGCAGCTTAGAGCGGACCGCTCGAAAACCCCTCCACTTT. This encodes CASSLERTARKPLHF.

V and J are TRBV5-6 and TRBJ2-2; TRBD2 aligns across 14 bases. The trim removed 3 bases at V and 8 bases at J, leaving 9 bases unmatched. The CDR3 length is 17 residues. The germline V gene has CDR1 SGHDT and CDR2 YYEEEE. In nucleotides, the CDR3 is TGTGCCAGCAGCTGGGGCCCGGGACTAGCGGGAGCAGGGGAGCTGTTTTTT. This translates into CASSWGPGLAGAGELFF.

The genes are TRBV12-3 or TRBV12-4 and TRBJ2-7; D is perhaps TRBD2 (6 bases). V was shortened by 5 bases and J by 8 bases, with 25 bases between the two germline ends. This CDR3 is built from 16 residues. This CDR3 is CASSIRELAFPSKQYF. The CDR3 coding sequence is TGTGCCAGCAGTATCCGGGAACTAGCATTTCCATCTAAGCAGTACTTC.

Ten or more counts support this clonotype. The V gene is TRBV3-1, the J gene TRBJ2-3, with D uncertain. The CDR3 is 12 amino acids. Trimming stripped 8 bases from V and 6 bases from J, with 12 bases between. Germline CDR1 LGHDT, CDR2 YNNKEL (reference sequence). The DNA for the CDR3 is TGTGCCAGCCGTTGGGCCTGGGATACGCAGTATTTT. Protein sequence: CASRWAWDTQYF.

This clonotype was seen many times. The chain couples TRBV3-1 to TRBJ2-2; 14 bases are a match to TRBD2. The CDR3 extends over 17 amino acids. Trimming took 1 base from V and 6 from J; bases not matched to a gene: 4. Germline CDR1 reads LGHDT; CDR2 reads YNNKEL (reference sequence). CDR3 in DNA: TGTGCCAGCAGCCAAGGACTAGCGGGAGGGCCCTCCGGGGAGCTGTTTTTT. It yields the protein CASSQGLAGGPSGELFF.

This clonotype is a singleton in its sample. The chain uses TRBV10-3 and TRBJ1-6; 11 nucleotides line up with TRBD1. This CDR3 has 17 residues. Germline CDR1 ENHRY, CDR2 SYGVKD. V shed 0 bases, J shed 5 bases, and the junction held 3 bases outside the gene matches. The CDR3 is CAISESGTGGHNSPLHF. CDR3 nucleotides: TGTGCCATCAGTGAGTCCGGGACAGGGGGACATAATTCACCCCTCCACTTT.

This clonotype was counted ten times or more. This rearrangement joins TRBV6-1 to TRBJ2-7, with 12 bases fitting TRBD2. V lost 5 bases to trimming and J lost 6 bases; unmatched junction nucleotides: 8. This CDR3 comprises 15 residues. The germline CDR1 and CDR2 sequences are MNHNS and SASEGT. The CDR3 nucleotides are TGTGCCAGCAGTTTCTCTAGCGGGAGGGCCTTCGAGCAGTACTTC. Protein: CASSFSSGRAFEQYF.

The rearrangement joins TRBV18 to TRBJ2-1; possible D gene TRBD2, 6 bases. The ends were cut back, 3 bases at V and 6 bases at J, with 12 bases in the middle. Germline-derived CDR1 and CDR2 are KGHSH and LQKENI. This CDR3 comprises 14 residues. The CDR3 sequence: CASSPPGLSNEQFF. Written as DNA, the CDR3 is TGTGCCAGCTCACCGCCGGGACTCTCCAATGAGCAGTTCTTC.

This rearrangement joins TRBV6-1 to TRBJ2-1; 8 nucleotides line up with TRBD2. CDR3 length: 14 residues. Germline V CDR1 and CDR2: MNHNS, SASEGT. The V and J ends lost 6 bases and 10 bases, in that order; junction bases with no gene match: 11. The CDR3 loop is CASRPGLDLREQFF. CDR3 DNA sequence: TGTGCCAGCAGACCGGGACTAGACCTTAGGGAGCAGTTCTTC.

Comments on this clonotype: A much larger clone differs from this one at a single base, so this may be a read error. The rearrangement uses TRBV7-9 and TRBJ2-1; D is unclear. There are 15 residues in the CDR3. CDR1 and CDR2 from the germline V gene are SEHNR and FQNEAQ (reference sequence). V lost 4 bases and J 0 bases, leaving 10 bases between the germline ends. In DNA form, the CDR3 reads TGTGCCAGCAGCTCAGGAGCTCCCTCCTACAATGAGCAGTTCTTC. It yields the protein CASSSGAPSYNEQFF.

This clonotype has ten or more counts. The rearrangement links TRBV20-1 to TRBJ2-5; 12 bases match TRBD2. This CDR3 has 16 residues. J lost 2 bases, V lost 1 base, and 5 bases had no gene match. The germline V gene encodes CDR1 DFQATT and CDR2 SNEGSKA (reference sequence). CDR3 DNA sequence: TGCAGTGCTAGAGGGCTAGCGGGAGGGGATCAAGAGACCCAGTACTTC. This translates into CSARGLAGGDQETQYF.

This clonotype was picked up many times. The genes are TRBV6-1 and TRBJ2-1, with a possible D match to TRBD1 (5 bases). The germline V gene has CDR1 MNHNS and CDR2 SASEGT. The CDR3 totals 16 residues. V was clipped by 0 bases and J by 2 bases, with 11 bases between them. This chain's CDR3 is CASSEARQGPYNEQFF. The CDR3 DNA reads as TGTGCCAGCAGTGAAGCCCGGCAGGGCCCCTACAATGAGCAGTTCTTC.

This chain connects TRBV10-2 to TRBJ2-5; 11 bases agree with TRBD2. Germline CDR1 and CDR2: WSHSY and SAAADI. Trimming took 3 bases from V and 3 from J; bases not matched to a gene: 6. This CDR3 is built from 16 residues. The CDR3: CASSDPPSGRKETQYF. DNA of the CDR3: TGCGCCAGCAGTGACCCTCCTAGCGGGAGGAAAGAGACCCAGTACTTC.

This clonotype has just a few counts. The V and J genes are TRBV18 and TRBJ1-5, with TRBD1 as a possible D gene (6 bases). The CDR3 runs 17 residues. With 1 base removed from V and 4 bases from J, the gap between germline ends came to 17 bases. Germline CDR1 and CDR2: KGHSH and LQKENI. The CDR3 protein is CASSPQPVRQVNQPQHF. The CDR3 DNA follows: TGTGCCAGCTCACCACAGCCGGTCCGACAGGTGAATCAGCCCCAGCATTTT. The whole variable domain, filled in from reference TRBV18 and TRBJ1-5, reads NAGVMQNPRHLVRRRGQEARLRCSPMKGHSHVYWYRQLPEEGLKFMVYLQKENIIDESGMPKERFSAEFPKEGPSILRIQQVVRGDSAAYFCASSPQPVRQVNQPQHFGDGTRLSIL.

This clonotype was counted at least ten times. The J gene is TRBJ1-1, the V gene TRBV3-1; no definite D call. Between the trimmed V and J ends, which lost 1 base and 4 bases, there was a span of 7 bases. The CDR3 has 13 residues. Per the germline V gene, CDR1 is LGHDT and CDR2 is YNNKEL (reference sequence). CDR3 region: CASSQGHSTEAFF. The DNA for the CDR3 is TGTGCCAGCAGCCAAGGACACTCCACTGAAGCTTTCTTT.

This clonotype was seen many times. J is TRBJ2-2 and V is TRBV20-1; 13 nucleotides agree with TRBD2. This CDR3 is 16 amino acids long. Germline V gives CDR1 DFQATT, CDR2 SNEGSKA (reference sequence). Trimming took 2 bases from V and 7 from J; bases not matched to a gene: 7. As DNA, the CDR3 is TGCAGTGCTAGATCCGGGACTAGCGGGACAGTCGGGGAGCTGTTTTTT. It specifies CSARSGTSGTVGELFF.

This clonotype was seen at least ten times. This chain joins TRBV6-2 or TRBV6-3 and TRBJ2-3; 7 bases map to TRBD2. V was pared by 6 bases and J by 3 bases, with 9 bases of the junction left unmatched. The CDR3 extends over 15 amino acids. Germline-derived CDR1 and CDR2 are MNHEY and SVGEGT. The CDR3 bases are TGTGCCAGCAGCCTCGGTGGAGCGGGGACAGATACGCAGTATTTT. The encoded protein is CASSLGGAGTDTQYF.

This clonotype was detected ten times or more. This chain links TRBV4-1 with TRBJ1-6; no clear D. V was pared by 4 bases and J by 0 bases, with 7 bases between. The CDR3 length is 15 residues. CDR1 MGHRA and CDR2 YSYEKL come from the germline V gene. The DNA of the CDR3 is TGCGCCAGCAGCCTAGGGAGCTCCTATAATTCACCCCTCCACTTT. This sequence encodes CASSLGSSYNSPLHF.

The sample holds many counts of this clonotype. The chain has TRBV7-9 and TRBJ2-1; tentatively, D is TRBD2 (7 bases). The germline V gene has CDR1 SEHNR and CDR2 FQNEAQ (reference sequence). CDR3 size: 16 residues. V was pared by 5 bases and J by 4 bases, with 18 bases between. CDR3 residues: CASSLMEGGGYNEQFF. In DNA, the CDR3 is TGTGCCAGCAGCCTTATGGAGGGAGGGGGATACAATGAGCAGTTCTTC.

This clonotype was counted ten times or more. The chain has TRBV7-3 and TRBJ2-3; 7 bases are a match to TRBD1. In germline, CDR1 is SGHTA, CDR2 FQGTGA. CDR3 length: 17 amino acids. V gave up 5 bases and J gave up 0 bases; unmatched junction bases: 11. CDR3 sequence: CASSPGGGGLSTDTQYF. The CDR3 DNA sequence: TGTGCCAGCAGCCCAGGGGGTGGTGGGCTTAGCACAGATACGCAGTATTTT.

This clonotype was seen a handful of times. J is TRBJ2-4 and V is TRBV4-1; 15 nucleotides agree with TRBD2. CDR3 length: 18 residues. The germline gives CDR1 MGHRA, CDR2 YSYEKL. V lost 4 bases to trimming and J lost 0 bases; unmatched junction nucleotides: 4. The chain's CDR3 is CASSPGLAGGLAKNIQYF. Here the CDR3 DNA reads TGCGCCAGCAGCCCCGGACTAGCGGGAGGGCTAGCCAAAAACATTCAGTACTTC.

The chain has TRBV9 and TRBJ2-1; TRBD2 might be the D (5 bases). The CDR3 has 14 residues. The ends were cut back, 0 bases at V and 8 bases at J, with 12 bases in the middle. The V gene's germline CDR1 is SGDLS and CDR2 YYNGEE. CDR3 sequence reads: CASSVVPARDEQFF. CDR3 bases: TGTGCCAGCAGCGTAGTGCCCGCGAGGGATGAGCAGTTCTTC.

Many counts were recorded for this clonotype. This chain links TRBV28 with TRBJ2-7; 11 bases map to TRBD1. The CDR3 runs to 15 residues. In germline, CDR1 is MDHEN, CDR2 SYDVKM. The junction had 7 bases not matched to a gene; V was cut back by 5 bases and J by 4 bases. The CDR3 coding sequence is TGTGCCAGCAGTGCGGACAGGGGGCGCCTTTACGAGCAGTACTTC. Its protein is CASSADRGRLYEQYF. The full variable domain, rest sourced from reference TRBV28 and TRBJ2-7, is DVKVTQSSRYLVKRTGEKVFLECVQDMDHENMFWYRQDPGLGLRLIYFSYDVKMKEKGDIPEGYSVSREKKERFSLILESASTNQTSMYLCASSADRGRLYEQYFGPGTRLTVT.

Here the CDR3 reads CSANTPEAFF. The CDR3 DNA follows: TGCAGCGCAAACACCCCTGAAGCTTTCTTT. This chain connects TRBV29-1 to TRBJ1-1; D is uncertain. The germline gives CDR1 SQVTM, CDR2 ANQGSEA. CDR3 length equals 10 residues. V was pared by 7 bases and J by 6 bases, with 9 bases between.